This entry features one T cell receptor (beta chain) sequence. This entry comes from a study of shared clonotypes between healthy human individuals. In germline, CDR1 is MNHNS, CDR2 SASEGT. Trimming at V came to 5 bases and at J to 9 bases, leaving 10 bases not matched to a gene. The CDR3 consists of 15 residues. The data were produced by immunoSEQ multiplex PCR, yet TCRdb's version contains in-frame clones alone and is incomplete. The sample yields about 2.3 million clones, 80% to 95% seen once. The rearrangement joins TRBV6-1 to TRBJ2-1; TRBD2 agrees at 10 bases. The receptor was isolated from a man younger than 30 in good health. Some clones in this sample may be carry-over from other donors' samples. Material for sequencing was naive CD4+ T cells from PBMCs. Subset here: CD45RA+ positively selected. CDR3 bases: TGTGCCAGCAGTCGGGGGACTAGCGCCCCCCCTGAGCAGTTCTTC. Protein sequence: CASSRGTSAPPEQFF.